The next 21 T cell receptor beta chains were all read from a single sample in a study of monozygotic twins with inflammatory bowel disease. TCRdb re-called the 5' RACE reads and shows each CDR3 protein once, DNA omitted. The sample totals 440,000 or so distinct CDR3 sequences. Source material: blood. These receptors came from a human donor with ulcerative colitis or Crohn's disease, or a healthy co-twin of an affected twin (not recorded which).

The CDR3 loop reads CSARDRRTGDEQYF. This chain joins TRBV20-1 and TRBJ2-7; as DNA is missing, the TRBD1 call by TCRdb cannot be tested. In germline, CDR1 is DFQATT, CDR2 SNEGSKA (reference sequence). This CDR3 is built from 14 residues.

The chain links TRBV20-1 to TRBJ2-3; the TCRdb call, TRBD2, lacks DNA for checking. The germline V gene has CDR1 DFQATT and CDR2 SNEGSKA (reference sequence). The CDR3 contains 15 residues. Here the CDR3 reads CSATEGRGSTDTQYF.

The chain joins TRBV12-5 to TRBJ2-1; TCRdb returns TRBD2, unconfirmable since there is no DNA. Germline assignment: CDR1 LGHNT and CDR2 FRNRAP. The CDR3 runs to 19 residues. CDR3 residues: CASGLVGAGGASSYNEQFF.

The chain combines TRBV12-5 with TRBJ2-1; TCRdb reports TRBD2, a call that lacks DNA to check it against. Germline V gene data show CDR1 as LGHNT and CDR2 as FRNRAP. This CDR3 contains 16 residues. CDR3 protein: CASGQSGVRSYNEQFF.

The chain has TRBV6-5 and TRBJ2-5; TCRdb's assignment of TRBD1 cannot be checked, as there is no DNA. Per germline, CDR1 MNHEY and CDR2 SVGAGI. The CDR3 contains 13 residues. CDR3 protein: CASNPGAKETQYF.

The CDR3 sequence: CASSLGTGGVSPLHF. V gene TRBV5-1 combines with J gene TRBJ1-6; there is no DNA to check the TCRdb D call of TRBD1. The CDR3 spans 15 residues. Germline-derived CDR1 and CDR2 are SGHRS and YFSETQ.

The chain links TRBV3-1 to TRBJ2-7. The CDR3 loop spans 14 amino acids. Germline CDR1 is LGHDT and CDR2 is YNNKEL (reference sequence). CDR3 region: CASSQRSQAYEQYF.

This chain links TRBV21-1 with TRBJ1-1; TCRdb's assignment of TRBD1 cannot be checked, as there is no DNA. TRBV21-1 counts as a pseudogene. The CDR3 runs 12 residues. CDR3 amino acids: CASGGGRTEAFF.

The CDR3: CASNLGRQARQPQHF. This chain links TRBV6-2 or TRBV6-3 with TRBJ1-5; TCRdb's D call, TRBD1, is unchecked because there is no DNA. Germline V gene sequence: CDR1 MNHEY, CDR2 SVGEGT. The CDR3 extends over 15 amino acids.

The J gene is TRBJ2-5, the V gene TRBV20-1. Looked up from germline, CDR1 is DFQATT and CDR2 is SNEGSKA (reference sequence). The CDR3 runs 12 residues. CDR3: CSARYNSETQYF.

This chain uses TRBV4-3 with TRBJ2-1; TCRdb picks TRBD2, but there is no DNA to check that call. Per the germline V gene, CDR1 is LGHNA and CDR2 is YSLEER. CDR3 size: 17 residues. The CDR3 reads CASSQDWDSGRRNEQFF.

The chain recombines TRBV6-5 with TRBJ1-1; lacking DNA, the TRBD1 call made by TCRdb goes unchecked. CDR3 size: 16 residues. CDR1 is MNHEY and CDR2 is SVGAGI in the germline V gene. The CDR3 is CASSYSLPGQGTKAFF.

The chain carries TRBV5-1 and TRBJ2-6. This CDR3 is 15 amino acids long. The germline V gene has CDR1 SGHRS and CDR2 YFSETQ. The chain's CDR3 is CASSFTVTGANVLTF.

This chain joins TRBV7-2 and TRBJ1-5; TCRdb's D gene call, TRBD1, goes unchecked for lack of DNA. Germline V gives CDR1 SGHTA, CDR2 FQGNSA. The CDR3 has 15 residues. CDR3 in amino acids: CASTTAPLGIKPQHF.

The chain couples TRBV6-1 to TRBJ1-5. The CDR3 is 14 amino acids. Per germline, CDR1 MNHNS and CDR2 SASEGT. The CDR3: CASQSAYSNQPQHF.

This chain links TRBV12-3 or TRBV12-4 with TRBJ1-5; absent DNA, TCRdb's TRBD1 call cannot be checked. The CDR3 is 17 residues long. This chain's CDR3 is CASSLEIRGAFNQPQHF.

This chain links TRBV7-9 with TRBJ1-2; TCRdb indicates TRBD1, and absent DNA this call remains unverified. CDR1 and CDR2 from the germline V gene are SEHNR and FQNEAQ (reference sequence). The CDR3 totals 14 residues. The chain's CDR3 is CASRGPGFNYGYTF.

The chain uses TRBV28 and TRBJ2-3; there is no DNA to check the TCRdb D call of TRBD2. The CDR3 length is 16 residues. CDR1 is MDHEN and CDR2 is SYDVKM in the germline V gene. CDR3 in amino acids: CASNTKEDSFTDTQYF.

The chain joins TRBV7-9 to TRBJ2-5; the TCRdb D gene call, TRBD2, has no DNA to confirm it. Germline V gene data show CDR1 as SEHNR and CDR2 as FQNEAQ (reference sequence). The CDR3 runs 14 residues. CDR3 residues: CASSFLAVGETQYF.

This chain joins TRBV10-2 and TRBJ2-7; checking the TCRdb D call of TRBD2 is not possible without DNA. The length of the CDR3 is 13 residues. CDR1 is WSHSY and CDR2 is SAAADI in the germline V gene. The CDR3 loop is CASSEGQSYEQYF.

The chain couples TRBV12-3 or TRBV12-4 to TRBJ2-1; checking the TCRdb D call of TRBD2 is not possible without DNA. The CDR3 contains 14 residues. The CDR3 here is CASISGLGSGEQFF.